These 5 T cell receptor beta chains came from one sample sequenced in a study of blood T cells in healthy people across ages. The second PCR ran about 6 to 12 cycles with a sample-barcoded 5' primer and J-beta primers. One entry per CDR3 protein results from TCRdb running MiXCR on the 5' RACE reads. The sample includes 1 million or so distinct CDR3 sequences, under 30% of them seen just once. The sample also formed part of further work on T cells of mothers and their children.

Material for sequencing was blood. These TCRs come from a girl aged 2 to 10 in good health.

J is TRBJ1-1 and V is TRBV7-6, with D hard to call. CDR3 length: 15 residues. CDR1 and CDR2 (germline): SGHVS, FNYEAQ. V was pared by 2 bases and J by 4 bases, with 14 bases between. The CDR3 reads CASSLRSLGGTEAFF. CDR3 DNA: TGTGCCAGCAGCTTACGGTCTCTTGGTGGCACTGAAGCTTTCTTT.

The rearrangement uses TRBV12-3 or TRBV12-4 and TRBJ2-7; D is undetermined. The end of the DNA is better explained by TRBJ2-1, so the J call may be wrong. This CDR3 is built from 12 residues. The CDR3 coding sequence is TGTGCCAGCAGTCTACACAGCCATGAGCAGTTCTTC. The encoded protein is CASSLHSHEQFF.

This chain uses TRBV14 with TRBJ2-7; no clear D. V dropped 0 bases and J dropped 5 bases, with 8 bases sitting between them. The germline V gene encodes CDR1 SGHDN and CDR2 FVKESK. The length of the CDR3 is 13 residues. Here the CDR3 DNA reads TGTGCCAGCAGCCAAGATGGTTTGGACGAGCAGTACTTC. This sequence encodes CASSQDGLDEQYF.

This chain links TRBV2 with TRBJ1-5; D is undetermined. V lost 5 bases and J lost 0, with 8 bases in between. This CDR3 has 14 residues. Germline V gene data show CDR1 as SNHLY and CDR2 as FYNNEI. CDR3 nucleotide sequence: TGTGCCAGCAGTCCGTTGGATAGCAATCAGCCCCAGCATTTT. This encodes CASSPLDSNQPQHF.

There are a few counts of this clonotype. The chain has TRBV18 and TRBJ2-5, with 7 bases matching TRBD1. Germline V CDR1 and CDR2: KGHSH, LQKENI. Germline trimming cut 3 bases from V and 4 bases from J; bases unmatched to any gene: 5. The CDR3 totals 14 residues. Written as DNA, the CDR3 is TGTGCCAGCTCACCGTCGGCAGGGGGAGAGACCCAGTACTTC. Protein: CASSPSAGGETQYF.